This T cell receptor (beta chain) was retrieved from a study of early T cells in non-severe SARS-CoV-2 infection. Study findings and constraints: Reliance on VDJdb matching favored anti-spike CD8 responses; private and CD4 specificities were missed.

With respect to this clonotype: Antigen specificity is unknown.

The length of the CDR3 is 14 residues. Germline V gives CDR1 SGHRS, CDR2 YFSETQ. V lost 7 bases to trimming and J lost 9 bases, with 17 bases between them. TCRdb reanalysed the 5' RACE reads using MiXCR and keeps one entry per CDR3 protein. The sample has under 85,000 distinct CDR3 sequences, over 10% seen once. The TCR originated in an adult who was a healthcare worker with PCR-confirmed SARS-CoV-2 infection or an uninfected control (not recorded which). The chain couples TRBV5-1 to TRBJ1-6, with D possibly matching TRBD1 (5 bases). Source: whole blood, taken at baseline. CDR3 in amino acids: CASLSSGGGSPLHF. The CDR3, as DNA: TGCGCCAGCTTGTCCTCCGGGGGTGGTTCACCCCTCCACTTT.